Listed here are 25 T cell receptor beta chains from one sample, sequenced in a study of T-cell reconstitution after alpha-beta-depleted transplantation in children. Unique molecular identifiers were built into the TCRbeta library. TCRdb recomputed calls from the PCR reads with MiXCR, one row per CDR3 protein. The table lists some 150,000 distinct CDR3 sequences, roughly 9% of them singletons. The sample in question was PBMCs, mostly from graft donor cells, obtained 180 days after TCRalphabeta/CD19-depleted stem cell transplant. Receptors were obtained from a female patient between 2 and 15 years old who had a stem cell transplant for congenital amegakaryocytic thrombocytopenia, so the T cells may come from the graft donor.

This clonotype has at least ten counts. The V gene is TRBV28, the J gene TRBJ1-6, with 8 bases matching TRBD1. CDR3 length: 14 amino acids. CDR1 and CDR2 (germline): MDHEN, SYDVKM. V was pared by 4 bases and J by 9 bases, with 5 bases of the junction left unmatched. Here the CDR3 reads CASSSWTGFSPLHF. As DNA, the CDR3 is TGTGCCAGCAGTTCATGGACAGGGTTTTCACCCCTCCACTTT.

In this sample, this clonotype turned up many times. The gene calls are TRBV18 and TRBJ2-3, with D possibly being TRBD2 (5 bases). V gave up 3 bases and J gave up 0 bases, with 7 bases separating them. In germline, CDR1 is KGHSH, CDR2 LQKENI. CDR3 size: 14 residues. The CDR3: CASSPRESTDTQYF. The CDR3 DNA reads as TGTGCCAGCTCACCTCGGGAAAGCACAGATACGCAGTATTTT.

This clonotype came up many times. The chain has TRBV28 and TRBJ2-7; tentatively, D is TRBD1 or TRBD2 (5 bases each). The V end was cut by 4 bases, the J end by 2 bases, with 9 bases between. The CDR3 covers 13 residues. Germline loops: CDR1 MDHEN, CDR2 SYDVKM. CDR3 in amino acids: CASSSRGAYEQYF. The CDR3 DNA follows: TGTGCCAGCAGTTCTCGAGGGGCCTACGAGCAGTACTTC.

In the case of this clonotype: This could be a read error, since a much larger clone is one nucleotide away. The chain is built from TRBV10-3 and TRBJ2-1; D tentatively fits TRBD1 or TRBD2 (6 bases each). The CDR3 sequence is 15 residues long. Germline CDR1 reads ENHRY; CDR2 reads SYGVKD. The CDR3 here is CAISPTRGGRDEHFF. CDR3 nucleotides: TGTGCCATCAGTCCAACCCGTGGGGGGCGCGATGAGCACTTCTTC.

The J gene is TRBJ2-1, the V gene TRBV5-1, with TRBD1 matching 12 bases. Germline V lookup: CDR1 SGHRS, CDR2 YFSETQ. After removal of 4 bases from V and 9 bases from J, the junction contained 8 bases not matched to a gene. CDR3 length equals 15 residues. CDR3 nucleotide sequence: TGCGCCAGCAGCCCCGGTGGGACAGGGGGCGGTGAGCAGTTCTTC. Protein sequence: CASSPGGTGGGEQFF.

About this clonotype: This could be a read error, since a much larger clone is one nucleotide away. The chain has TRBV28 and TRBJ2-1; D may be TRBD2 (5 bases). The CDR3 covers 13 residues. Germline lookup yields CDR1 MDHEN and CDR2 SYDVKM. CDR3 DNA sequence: TGTTCCAGCAGTCCCCGGGGCTACAATGAGCAGTTCTTC. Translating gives CSSSPRGYNEQFF.

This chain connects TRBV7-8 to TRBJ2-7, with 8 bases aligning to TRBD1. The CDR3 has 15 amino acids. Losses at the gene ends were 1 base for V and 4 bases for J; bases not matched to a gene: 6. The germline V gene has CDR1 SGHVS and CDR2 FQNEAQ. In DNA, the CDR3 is TGTGCCAGCAGCTTAGGGACAGGGCGGGTTTACGAGCAGTACTTC. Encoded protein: CASSLGTGRVYEQYF. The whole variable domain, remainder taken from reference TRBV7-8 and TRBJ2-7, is GAGVSQSPRYKVAKRGQDVALRCDPISGHVSLFWYQQALGQGPEFLTYFQNEAQLDKSGLPSDRFFAERPEGSVSTLKIQRTQQEDSAVYLCASSLGTGRVYEQYFGPGTRLTVT.

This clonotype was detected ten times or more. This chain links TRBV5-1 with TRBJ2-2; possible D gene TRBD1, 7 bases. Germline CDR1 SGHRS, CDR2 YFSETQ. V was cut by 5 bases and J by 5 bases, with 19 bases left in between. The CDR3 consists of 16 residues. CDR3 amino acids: CASRQKRPGGTGELFF. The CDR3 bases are TGCGCCAGCAGGCAAAAACGGCCAGGGGGGACCGGGGAGCTGTTTTTT.

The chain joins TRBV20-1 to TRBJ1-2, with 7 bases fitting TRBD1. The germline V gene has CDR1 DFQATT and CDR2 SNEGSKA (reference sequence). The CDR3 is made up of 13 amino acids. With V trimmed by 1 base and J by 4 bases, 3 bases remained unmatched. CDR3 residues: CSARATGRYGYTF. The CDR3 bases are TGCAGTGCTAGAGCGACAGGGCGCTATGGCTACACCTTC.

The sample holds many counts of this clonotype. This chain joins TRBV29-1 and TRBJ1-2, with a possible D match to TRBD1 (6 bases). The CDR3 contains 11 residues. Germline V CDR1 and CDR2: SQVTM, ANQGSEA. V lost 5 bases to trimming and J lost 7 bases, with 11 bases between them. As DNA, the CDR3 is TGCAGCGTTTATTCAGGGGCTGGCTACACCTTC. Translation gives CSVYSGAGYTF. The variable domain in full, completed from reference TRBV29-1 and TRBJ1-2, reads SAVISQKPSRDICQRGTSLTIQCQVDSQVTMMFWYRQQPGQSLTLIATANQGSEATYESGFVIDKFPISRPNLTFSTLTVSNMSPEDSSIYLCSVYSGAGYTFGSGTRLTVV.

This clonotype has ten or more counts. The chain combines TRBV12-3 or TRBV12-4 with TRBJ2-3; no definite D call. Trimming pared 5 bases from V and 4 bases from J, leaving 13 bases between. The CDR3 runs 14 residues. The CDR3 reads CASSNLISADTQYF. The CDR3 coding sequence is TGTGCCAGCAGTAACCTCATTAGTGCAGATACGCAGTATTTT.

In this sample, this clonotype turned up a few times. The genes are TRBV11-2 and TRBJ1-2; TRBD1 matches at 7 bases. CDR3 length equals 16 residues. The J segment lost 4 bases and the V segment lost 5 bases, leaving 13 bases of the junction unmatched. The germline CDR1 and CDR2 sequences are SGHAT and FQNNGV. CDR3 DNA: TGTGCCAGCAGCGCCGGGACAGTTAATTTGCTCTATGGCTACACCTTC. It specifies CASSAGTVNLLYGYTF.

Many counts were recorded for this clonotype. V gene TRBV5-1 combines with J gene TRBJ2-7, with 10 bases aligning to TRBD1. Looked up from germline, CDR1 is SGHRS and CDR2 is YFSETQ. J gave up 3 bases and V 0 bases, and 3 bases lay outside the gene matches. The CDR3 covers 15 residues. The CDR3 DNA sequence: TGCGCCAGCAGCTTGGACGGACAGGGGGACTACGAGCAGTACTTC. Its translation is CASSLDGQGDYEQYF.

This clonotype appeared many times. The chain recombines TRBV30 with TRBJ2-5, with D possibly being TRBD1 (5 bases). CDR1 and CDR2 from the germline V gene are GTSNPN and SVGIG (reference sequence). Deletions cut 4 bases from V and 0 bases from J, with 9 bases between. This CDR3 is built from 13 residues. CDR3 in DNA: TGTGCCTGGACAGGGAAGGACCAAGAGACCCAGTACTTC. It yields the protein CAWTGKDQETQYF.

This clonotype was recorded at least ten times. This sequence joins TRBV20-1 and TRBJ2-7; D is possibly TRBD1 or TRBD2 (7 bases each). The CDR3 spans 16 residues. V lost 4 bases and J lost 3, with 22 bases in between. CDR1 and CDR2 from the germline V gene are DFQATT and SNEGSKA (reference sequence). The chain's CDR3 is CSATGGKGASFYEQYF. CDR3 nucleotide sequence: TGCAGTGCTACCGGGGGGAAGGGGGCAAGTTTCTACGAGCAGTACTTC.

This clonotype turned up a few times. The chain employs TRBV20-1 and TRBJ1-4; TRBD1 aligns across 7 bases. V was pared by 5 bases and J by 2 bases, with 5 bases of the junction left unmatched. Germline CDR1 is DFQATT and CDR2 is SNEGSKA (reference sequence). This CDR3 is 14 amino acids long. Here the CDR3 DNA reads TGCAGTGCTCGACCGGGACAGACTAATGAAAAACTGTTTTTT. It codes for CSARPGQTNEKLFF.

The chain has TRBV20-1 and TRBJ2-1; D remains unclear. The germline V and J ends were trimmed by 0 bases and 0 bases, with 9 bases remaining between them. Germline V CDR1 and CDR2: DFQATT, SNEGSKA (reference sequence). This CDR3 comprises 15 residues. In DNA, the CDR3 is TGCAGTGCTAGAGACTGGTGGAGCTCCTACAATGAGCAGTTCTTC. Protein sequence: CSARDWWSSYNEQFF.

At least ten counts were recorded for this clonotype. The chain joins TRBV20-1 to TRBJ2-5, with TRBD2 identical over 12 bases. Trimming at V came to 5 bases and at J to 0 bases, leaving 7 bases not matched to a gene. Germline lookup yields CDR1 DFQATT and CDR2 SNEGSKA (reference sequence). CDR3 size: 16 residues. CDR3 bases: TGCAGTGCTGGGGGGACTAGCGGGTTGTACCAAGAGACCCAGTACTTC. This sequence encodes CSAGGTSGLYQETQYF.

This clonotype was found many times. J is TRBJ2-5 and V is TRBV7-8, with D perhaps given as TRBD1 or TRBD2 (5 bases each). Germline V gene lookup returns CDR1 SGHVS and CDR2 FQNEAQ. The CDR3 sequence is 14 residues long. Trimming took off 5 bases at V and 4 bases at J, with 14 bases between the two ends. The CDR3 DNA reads TGTGCCAGCAGCACGGACACGGCGGGAGAGACCCAGTACTTC. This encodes CASSTDTAGETQYF.

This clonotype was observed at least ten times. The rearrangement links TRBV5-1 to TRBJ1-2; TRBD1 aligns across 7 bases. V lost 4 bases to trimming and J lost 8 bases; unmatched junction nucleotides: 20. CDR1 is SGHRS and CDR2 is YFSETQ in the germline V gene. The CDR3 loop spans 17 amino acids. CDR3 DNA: TGCGCCAGCAGCCACCCGGACGGGGGACAGCTGTCTCGAGGCTACACCTTC. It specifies CASSHPDGGQLSRGYTF.

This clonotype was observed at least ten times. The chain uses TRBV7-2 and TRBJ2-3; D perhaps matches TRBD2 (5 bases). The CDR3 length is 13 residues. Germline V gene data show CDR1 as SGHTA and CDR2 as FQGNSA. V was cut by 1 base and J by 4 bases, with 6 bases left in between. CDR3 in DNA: TGTGCCAGCAGCTTAGTACTAGCAGATACGCAGTATTTT. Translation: CASSLVLADTQYF.

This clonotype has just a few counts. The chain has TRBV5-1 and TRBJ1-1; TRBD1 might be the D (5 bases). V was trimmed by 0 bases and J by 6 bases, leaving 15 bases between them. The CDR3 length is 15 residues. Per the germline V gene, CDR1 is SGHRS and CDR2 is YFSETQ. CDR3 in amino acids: CASSLGSTAAAEAFF. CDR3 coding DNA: TGCGCCAGCAGCTTGGGGTCGACAGCCGCGGCTGAAGCTTTCTTT.

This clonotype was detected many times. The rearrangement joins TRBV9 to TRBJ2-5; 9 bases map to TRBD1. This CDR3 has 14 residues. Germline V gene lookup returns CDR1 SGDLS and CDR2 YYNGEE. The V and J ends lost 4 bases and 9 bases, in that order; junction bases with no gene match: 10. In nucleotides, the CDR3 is TGTGCCAGCAGCAGCCACCGGGACAGGGCCCCCCAGTACTTC. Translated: CASSSHRDRAPQYF.

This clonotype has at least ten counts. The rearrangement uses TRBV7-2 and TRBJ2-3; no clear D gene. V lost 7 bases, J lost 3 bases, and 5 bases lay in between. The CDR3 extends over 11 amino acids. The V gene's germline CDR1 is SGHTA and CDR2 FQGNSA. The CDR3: CASTFTDTQYF. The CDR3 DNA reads TGTGCCAGCACCTTTACAGATACGCAGTATTTT.

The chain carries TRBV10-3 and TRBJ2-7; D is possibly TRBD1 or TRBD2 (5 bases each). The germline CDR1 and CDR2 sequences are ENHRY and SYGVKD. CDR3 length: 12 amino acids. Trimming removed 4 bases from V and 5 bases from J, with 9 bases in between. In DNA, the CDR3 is TGTGCCATCAGTGGAGGGGACGACGAGCAGTACTTC. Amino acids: CAISGGDDEQYF.